This TCR beta chain was identified during a study of blood T cell repertoires in COVID-19 (dated by TCRdb to 2020 to 2022). Describing the broader study: Samples from collaborators originated in the United States, Italy and Spain and spanned both the acute and convalescent phases of COVID-19. The sample metadata nearly always contained a de-identified subject ID, COVID-19 status, age in years and sex. Where available, HLA class I and class II types were taken from metadata supplied by the sample provider and were not determined by assay-based typing. The samples were drawn from the first 160 participants of the ongoing ImmuneRACE study and from over 950 subjects provided by 6 global collaborators. A freely available public database, intended as a resource for researchers studying the immune response to SARS-CoV-2, is where the repertoires were released. The material from the prospective study consisted of cDNA or gDNA derived from T cells, B-cell-depleted T cells, or PBMCs. Subjects who had been exposed to COVID-19, were actively infected with it, or had recovered from it provided the deeply sampled blood TCRbeta repertoires that made up the dataset.

Its CDR3 holds 14 amino acids, cysteine through phenylalanine. Only the CDR3 region is kept as DNA, spanning 42 bases read in frame from base 1. V loses 7 bases at its end and J loses 5 bases; junction bases beyond the gene matches: 8. The CDR1 and CDR2 encoded by the germline V gene (reference sequence) are LNHDA and SQIVND. About this clone itself: Its recognized antigen is unknown. Base-call qualities are not available, and no considerably larger clone is one nucleotide away.

The immunoSEQ Assay, a bias-controlled multiplex PCR, was used to amplify TCRbeta CDR3 regions from genomic DNA. The original pipeline was this. The number of nucleated cells in each sample was estimated from the amplification of reference gene primers within the assay. To quantify the absolute abundance of each unique TCRbeta CDR3 rearrangement, sequence reads were collapsed and filtered. For each sample, productive Simpson clonality was calculated by taking the square root of Simpson's diversity index across productive rearrangements. TCRdb holds this immuneACCESS table with in-frame rearrangements only. Some clones are missing; in checked studies, unresolved V genes explain under half, and the rest has no known cause. From that table come the V and J calls and clone size; the DNA was used to work out D and trimming. This sample has about 33,000 clones in its table, and about 85% of those were observed once. 7% to 7.5% of the sample rests with the top ten.

Each collaborating institution followed its own protocols to collect whole blood in K2EDTA tubes. For TCRbeta analysis, collaborators shipped samples in one of three forms: frozen whole blood, isolated PBMCs, or DNA extracted from either of those sample types. Broader findings and caveats from the paper: How much clinical and demographic metadata was included differed by source and by participant, and the metadata was provided uncurated.

This receptor was obtained from a human donor in a cohort sampled during active COVID-19. The sequenced sample was peripheral blood. In this chain, TRBV19 is recombined with TRBJ2-5, and 9 junctional nucleotides match TRBD1. The CDR3 protein: CASNTGGAGETQYF. The base sequence is TGTGCCAGTAACACAGGGGGCGCGGGGGAGACCCAGTACTTC.